What follows is one TCR beta chain and its context. This sample is drawn from a study of CD8 T cells in Susac syndrome. Germline V gives CDR1 MNHEY, CDR2 SMNVEV (reference sequence). The CDR3 spans 16 residues. V was clipped by 0 bases and J by 10 bases, with 16 bases between them. High-throughput TCR beta sequencing covered peripheral CD8+ and CD4+ T cells. Reverse transcription of roughly 0.5 to 1 ug RNA was carried out with random hexamers. It was immunoSEQ multiplex PCR that amplified TCR beta CDR3 across 54 Vbeta and 13 Jbeta. TCRdb re-analysed the immunoSEQ multiplex PCR reads in MiXCR, keeping a single row per CDR3 protein. The table has approximately 130,000 distinct CDR3 sequences, about 95% seen once.

The clonotype originates from a human donor in good health. The chain uses TRBV27 and TRBJ1-6; no firm D call. Sequenced: CD4+ T cells from PBMCs. The CDR3 DNA follows: TGTGCCAGCAGTTTATCGGCGACCCCGGCGGGCTCACCCCTCCACTTT. Amino acid sequence: CASSLSATPAGSPLHF.